Each of the 13 T cell receptor beta chains below was sequenced from the same sample in a study of CD4+ T cells in melanoma. Sequencing was performed with immunoSEQ multiplex PCR; in TCRdb, only in-frame clones are kept and a portion is missing. This table has around 13,000 clones, 68% appearing once. Material: cells from a culture (not recorded whether cultured in vitro). The source is a human donor with melanoma.

This chain links TRBV5-6 with TRBJ1-1; D gene ambiguous. The CDR3 is made up of 14 amino acids. The V end was cut by 4 bases, the J end by 1 base, with 11 bases between. The germline CDR1 and CDR2 sequences are SGHDT and YYEEEE. The CDR3 is CASSRLNRNTEAFF. The CDR3, as DNA: TGTGCCAGCAGCCGCCTGAACAGGAACACTGAAGCTTTCTTT. The whole variable domain, remainder taken from reference TRBV5-6 and TRBJ1-1, is DAGVTQSPTHLIKTRGQQVTLRCSPKSGHDTVSWYQQALGQGPQFIFQYYEEEERQRGNFPDRFSGHQFPNYSSELNVNALLLGDSALYLCASSRLNRNTEAFFGQGTRLTVV.

The chain couples TRBV20-1 to TRBJ2-3; D unclear. Germline V CDR1 and CDR2: DFQATT, SNEGSKA (reference sequence). The ends were cut back, 4 bases at V and 3 bases at J, with 5 bases in the middle. The CDR3 is 11 residues long. This CDR3 reads CSATLTDTQYF. CDR3 in DNA: TGCAGTGCTACTCTTACAGATACGCAGTATTTT.

This sequence joins TRBV7-2 and TRBJ2-1; D perhaps matches TRBD2 (7 bases). The CDR3 sequence is 15 residues long. Per the germline V gene, CDR1 is SGHTA and CDR2 is FQGNSA. V was pared by 1 base and J by 3 bases, with 10 bases between. CDR3 nucleotides: TGTGCCAGCAGCTTAGGGGGGGGCCGCTACAATGAGCAGTTCTTC. Amino acid sequence: CASSLGGGRYNEQFF.

This sequence joins TRBV13 and TRBJ1-4; 9 bases fit TRBD1. CDR3 length: 14 residues. V gave up 6 bases and J gave up 8 bases; unmatched junction bases: 7. CDR1 and CDR2 from the germline V gene are PRHDT and FYEKMQ (reference sequence). CDR3 in DNA: TGTGCCAGCAGACGGACAGGGGAGTTGGAAAAACTGTTTTTT. This encodes CASRRTGELEKLFF.

This clone was seen just once. The chain links TRBV21-1 to TRBJ2-5. TRBV21-1 is a listed pseudogene. This CDR3 contains 14 residues. The CDR3 nucleotides are TGTGCCAGCAGCAAACGGCCCGCCTCGGAGACCCAGTACTTC. Its translation: CASSKRPASETQYF.

The chain combines TRBV14 with TRBJ2-3; no clear D gene. The CDR3 spans 13 residues. Germline CDR1 SGHDN, CDR2 FVKESK. V dropped 2 bases and J dropped 2 bases, with 5 bases sitting between them. For the CDR3, the DNA is TGTGCCAGCAGCCAACCAAACACAGATACGCAGTATTTT. This encodes CASSQPNTDTQYF.

The chain recombines TRBV2 with TRBJ2-4; 7 bases match TRBD1. The germline CDR1 and CDR2 sequences are SNHLY and FYNNEI. The CDR3 spans 16 residues. The trim removed 6 bases at V and 4 bases at J, leaving 12 bases unmatched. The DNA of the CDR3 is TGTGCCAGCAGGCCTTACCGGGACAGAGGAAAAAACATTCAGTACTTC. The encoded protein is CASRPYRDRGKNIQYF.

The rearrangement joins TRBV11-1 to TRBJ1-1, with D uncertain. The CDR3 has 12 amino acids. V lost 2 bases and J 7 bases, leaving 8 bases between the germline ends. Germline V CDR1 and CDR2: SGHAT, FQDESV (reference sequence). As DNA, the CDR3 is TGTGCCAGCAGCTTATCCCTTAGTGAAGCTTTCTTT. It translates to CASSLSLSEAFF.

V gene TRBV30 combines with J gene TRBJ2-4; TRBD2 matches 7 bases. Looked up from germline, CDR1 is GTSNPN and CDR2 is SVGIG (reference sequence). Trimming at V came to 0 bases and at J to 4 bases, leaving 3 bases not matched to a gene. This CDR3 comprises 14 residues. The CDR3 reads CAWSVRGVKNIQYF. For the CDR3, the DNA is TGTGCCTGGAGTGTACGGGGGGTGAAAAACATTCAGTACTTC. Complete variable domain (other parts from reference TRBV30 and TRBJ2-4): SQTIHQWPATLVQPVGSPLSLECTVEGTSNPNLYWYRQAAGRGLQLLFYSVGIGQISSEVPQNLSASRPQDRQFILSSKKLLLSDSGFYLCAWSVRGVKNIQYFGAGTRLSVL.

The chain combines TRBV30 with TRBJ1-4; D remains unclear. Germline V CDR1 and CDR2: GTSNPN, SVGIG (reference sequence). The CDR3 covers 16 residues. V was shortened by 2 bases and J by 4 bases, with 17 bases between the two germline ends. The CDR3 nucleotides are TGTGCCTGGAGTCGAGTTAGTGGCGGGATTAATGAAAAACTGTTTTTT. This translates into CAWSRVSGGINEKLFF.

This clone showed up just a few times. CDR3 nucleotide sequence: TGTGCCAGTAGTATGGCCCGGGCTCGGGAGCAGTACTTC. Translating gives CASSMARAREQYF. J is TRBJ2-7 and V is TRBV19; D not resolved. Germline V lookup: CDR1 LNHDA, CDR2 SQIVND (reference sequence). The length of the CDR3 is 13 residues. V shed 3 bases and J shed 7 bases, with 13 bases lying between them.

This clone has a single count. The chain is built from TRBV18 and TRBJ2-5; possible D gene TRBD1, 5 bases. Germline V gene sequence: CDR1 KGHSH, CDR2 LQKENI. The CDR3 runs 14 residues. V was clipped by 5 bases and J by 4 bases, with 14 bases between them. CDR3 sequence reads: CASSSVQGRETQYF. Written as DNA, the CDR3 is TGTGCCAGCTCATCGGTCCAGGGTAGAGAGACCCAGTACTTC. The complete variable domain, with remaining parts taken from reference TRBV18 and TRBJ2-5, reads NAGVMQNPRHLVRRRGQEARLRCSPMKGHSHVYWYRQLPEEGLKFMVYLQKENIIDESGMPKERFSAEFPKEGPSILRIQQVVRGDSAAYFCASSSVQGRETQYFGPGTRLLVL.

This CDR3 is CASSLGTATEAFF. The CDR3 bases are TGTGCCAGCAGCCTCGGGACAGCTACTGAAGCTTTCTTT. The chain joins TRBV7-9 to TRBJ1-1; 7 nucleotides agree with TRBD1. V lost 5 bases, J lost 5 bases, and 5 bases stayed unmatched. There are 13 residues in the CDR3. CDR1 and CDR2 from the germline V gene are SEHNR and FQNEAQ (reference sequence).